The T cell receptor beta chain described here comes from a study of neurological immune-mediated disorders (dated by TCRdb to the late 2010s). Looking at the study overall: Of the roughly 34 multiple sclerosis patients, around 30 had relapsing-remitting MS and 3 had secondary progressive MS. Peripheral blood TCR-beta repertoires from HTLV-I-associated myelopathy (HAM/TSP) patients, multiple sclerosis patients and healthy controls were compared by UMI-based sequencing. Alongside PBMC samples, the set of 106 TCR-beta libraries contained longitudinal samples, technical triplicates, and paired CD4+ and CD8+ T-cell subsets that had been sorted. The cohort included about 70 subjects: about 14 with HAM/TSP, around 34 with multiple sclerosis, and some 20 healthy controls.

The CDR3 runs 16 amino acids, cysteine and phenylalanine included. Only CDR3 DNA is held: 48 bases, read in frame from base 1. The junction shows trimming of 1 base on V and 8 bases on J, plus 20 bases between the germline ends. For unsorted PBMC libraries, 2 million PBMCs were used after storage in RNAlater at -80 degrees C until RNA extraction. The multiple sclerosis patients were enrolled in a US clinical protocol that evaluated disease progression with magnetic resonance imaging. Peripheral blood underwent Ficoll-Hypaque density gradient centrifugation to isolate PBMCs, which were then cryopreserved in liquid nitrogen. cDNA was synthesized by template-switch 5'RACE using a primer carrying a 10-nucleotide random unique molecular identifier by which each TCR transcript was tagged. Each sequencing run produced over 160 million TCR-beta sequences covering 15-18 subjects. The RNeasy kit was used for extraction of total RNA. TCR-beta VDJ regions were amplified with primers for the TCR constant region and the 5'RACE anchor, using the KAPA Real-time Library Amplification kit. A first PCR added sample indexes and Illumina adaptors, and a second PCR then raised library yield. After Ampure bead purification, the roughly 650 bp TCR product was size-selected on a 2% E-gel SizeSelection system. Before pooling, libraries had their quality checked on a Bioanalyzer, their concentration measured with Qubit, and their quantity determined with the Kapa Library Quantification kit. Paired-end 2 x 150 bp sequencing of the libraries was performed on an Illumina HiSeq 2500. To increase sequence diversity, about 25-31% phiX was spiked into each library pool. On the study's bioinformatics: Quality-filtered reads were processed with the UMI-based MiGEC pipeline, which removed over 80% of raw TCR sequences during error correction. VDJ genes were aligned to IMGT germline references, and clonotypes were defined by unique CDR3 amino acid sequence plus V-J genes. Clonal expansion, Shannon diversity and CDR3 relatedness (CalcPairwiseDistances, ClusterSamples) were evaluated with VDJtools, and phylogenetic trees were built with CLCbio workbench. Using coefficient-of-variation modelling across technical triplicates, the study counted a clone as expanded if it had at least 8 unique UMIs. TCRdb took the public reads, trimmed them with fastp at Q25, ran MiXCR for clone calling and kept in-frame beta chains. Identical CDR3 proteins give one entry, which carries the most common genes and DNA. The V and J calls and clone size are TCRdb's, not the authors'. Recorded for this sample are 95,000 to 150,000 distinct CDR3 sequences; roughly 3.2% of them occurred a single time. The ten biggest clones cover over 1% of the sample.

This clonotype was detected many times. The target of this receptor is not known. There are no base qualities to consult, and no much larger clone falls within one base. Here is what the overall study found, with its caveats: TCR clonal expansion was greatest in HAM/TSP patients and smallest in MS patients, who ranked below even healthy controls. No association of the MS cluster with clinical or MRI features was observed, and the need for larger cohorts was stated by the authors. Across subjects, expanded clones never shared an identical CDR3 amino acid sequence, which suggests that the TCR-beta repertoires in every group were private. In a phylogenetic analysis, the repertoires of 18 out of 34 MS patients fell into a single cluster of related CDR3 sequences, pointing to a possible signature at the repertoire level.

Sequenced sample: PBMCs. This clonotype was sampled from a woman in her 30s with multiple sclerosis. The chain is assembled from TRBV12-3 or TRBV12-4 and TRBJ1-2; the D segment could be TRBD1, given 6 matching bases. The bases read TGTGCCAGCAGTTTAGTCCCAAGAACAGGGATGTACGGCTACACCTTC. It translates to CASSLVPRTGMYGYTF.